This T cell receptor beta chain was retrieved from a study of T cells in Graves' hyperthyroidism and ophthalmopathy. CDR1 MNHNS and CDR2 SASEGT come from the germline V gene. The CDR3 is 18 residues long. Trimming took 4 bases from V and 10 from J; bases not matched to a gene: 13. This clonotype was counted once. It was RNA transcripts that yielded the amplified TCR beta CDR3 regions. TCR CDR3 regions were first amplified by RT-PCR with HTBI primers. One entry per CDR3 protein, called by TCRdb with MiXCR from the multiplex PCR reads. This sample has 450,000 to 550,000 distinct CDR3 sequences, with approximately 25% found just once.

The V and J genes are TRBV6-1 and TRBJ2-1; TRBD2 matches 16 bases. Sequences were obtained from blood. This TCR came from a woman aged 25 to 39 with Graves' ophthalmopathy. The CDR3 spells CASSATPGTSGRDREQFF. DNA of the CDR3: TGTGCCAGCAGTGCTACTCCCGGGACTAGCGGGAGGGATCGAGAGCAGTTCTTC.